The 29 T cell receptor beta chains given below trace back to one sample, sequenced in a study of T-cell memory formation after mild COVID-19. TCRdb independently ran MiXCR on the 5' RACE reads; one entry per CDR3 protein. The table records about 200,000 distinct CDR3 sequences, 9.5% of them present only once. The specimen sequenced was PBMCs or a T cell subset sorted from them (not recorded which). These receptors were collected from a man aged 18 to 35 who had mild COVID-19 (a few samples of this study predate the infection). Cell type and time point are not known.

The J gene is TRBJ1-2, the V gene TRBV20-1; 8 positions agree with TRBD1. The V gene's germline CDR1 is DFQATT and CDR2 SNEGSKA (reference sequence). Trimming removed 0 bases from V and 7 bases from J; junction bases left unmatched: 4. This CDR3 has 13 residues. CDR3 region: CSARDGQGSGYTF. The CDR3 DNA sequence: TGCAGTGCTAGAGACGGACAGGGAAGTGGCTACACCTTC.

This clonotype has just a few counts. This chain joins TRBV6-6 and TRBJ1-5, with D tentatively TRBD1 (6 bases). Germline loops: CDR1 MNHNY, CDR2 SVGAGI (reference sequence). V lost 2 bases to trimming and J lost 3 bases, with 11 bases between them. There are 15 residues in the CDR3. The CDR3 DNA reads as TGTGCCAGCAGTTACCCAGACAGGCCCAATCAGCCCCAGCATTTT. Protein sequence: CASSYPDRPNQPQHF.

This clonotype was seen only a few times. The rearrangement joins TRBV5-1 to TRBJ2-7; 7 bases fit TRBD1. Germline V gene data show CDR1 as SGHRS and CDR2 as YFSETQ. CDR3 length: 14 amino acids. Trimming at V came to 2 bases and at J to 3 bases, leaving 5 bases not matched to a gene. CDR3: CASSLQGKDYEQYV. DNA of the CDR3: TGCGCCAGCAGCTTACAGGGGAAGGACTACGAGCAGTACGTC.

This clonotype was found many times. This chain connects TRBV7-2 to TRBJ1-1, with 10 bases identical to TRBD1. V lost 4 bases, J lost 4 bases, and 9 bases stayed unmatched. The CDR3 is 16 residues long. Germline CDR1 reads SGHTA; CDR2 reads FQGNSA. CDR3 amino acids: CASSSPRQGASTEAFF. CDR3 in DNA: TGTGCCAGCAGCTCCCCTCGACAGGGGGCTTCCACTGAAGCTTTCTTT.

A few counts support this clonotype. The gene calls are TRBV6-1 and TRBJ2-6, with 7 nucleotides matching TRBD1. V was clipped by 3 bases and J by 2 bases; unmatched bases: 1. The length of the CDR3 is 15 residues. Germline values: CDR1 MNHNS, CDR2 SASEGT. CDR3 nucleotides: TGTGCCAGCAGTGACGGGACAGCTGGGGCCAACGTCCTGACTTTC. This translates into CASSDGTAGANVLTF.

This clonotype has only a few counts. DNA for the CDR3: TGTGCCAGCAGCCAAGTGCGCGGCCGAAAAGGGTCCCAGTACTTC. Residues: CASSQVRGRKGSQYF. The genes are TRBV3-1 and TRBJ2-5; D ambiguous. CDR1 is LGHDT, CDR2 YNNKEL, per germline (reference sequence). This CDR3 spans 15 amino acids. Trimming stripped 1 base from V and 9 bases from J, with 18 bases between.

The sample holds many counts of this clonotype. The chain carries TRBV20-1 and TRBJ2-2, with D perhaps being TRBD1 or TRBD2 (5 bases each). Looked up from germline, CDR1 is DFQATT and CDR2 is SNEGSKA (reference sequence). The CDR3 consists of 12 residues. V was trimmed by 6 bases and J by 5 bases, leaving 10 bases between them. The CDR3 DNA reads as TGCAGTGCCACGTGGGGGACCGGGGAGCTGTTTTTT. Protein: CSATWGTGELFF.

V is TRBV19 and J is TRBJ1-3; D ambiguous. CDR3 length: 15 amino acids. Deletions cut 3 bases from V and 3 bases from J, with 12 bases between. CDR1 and CDR2 (germline): LNHDA, SQIVND (reference sequence). The CDR3 here is CASSIRGGFGNTIYF. The CDR3 DNA follows: TGTGCCAGTAGTATCCGGGGAGGATTTGGAAACACCATATATTTT.

V gene TRBV4-1 combines with J gene TRBJ1-5, with unresolved D. Trimming removed 3 bases at V and 5 bases at J, with 17 bases between. This CDR3 has 16 residues. CDR1 MGHRA and CDR2 YSYEKL come from the germline V gene. The CDR3 region is CASSHPPASRHQPQHF. The CDR3 nucleotides are TGCGCCAGCAGCCATCCCCCGGCCTCTCGGCATCAGCCCCAGCATTTT.

In this sample, this clonotype turned up a few times. The rearrangement joins TRBV5-6 to TRBJ2-7; D might be TRBD1 (6 bases). CDR1 and CDR2 from the germline V gene are SGHDT and YYEEEE. The CDR3 loop spans 13 amino acids. V lost 2 bases to trimming and J lost 2 bases, with 8 bases between them. The CDR3 region has the DNA TGTGCCAGCAGCTTAAGACAGGCCTACGAGCAGTACGTC. It codes for CASSLRQAYEQYV.

V gene TRBV20-1 combines with J gene TRBJ2-1; D gene uncertain. This CDR3 has 14 amino acids. CDR1 is DFQATT, CDR2 SNEGSKA, per germline (reference sequence). V was pared by 6 bases and J by 1 base, with 13 bases between. The CDR3 here is CSAEMTLSYNEQFF. The CDR3 DNA reads TGCAGTGCCGAAATGACACTTTCCTACAATGAGCAGTTCTTC.

This clonotype was observed many times. CDR3 coding DNA: TGCAGCGTTAGTATCGGGGGAAATAACTATGGCTACACCTTC. Residues: CSVSIGGNNYGYTF. J is TRBJ1-2 and V is TRBV29-1; D is possibly TRBD1 (5 bases). CDR1 is SQVTM, CDR2 ANQGSEA, per germline. V was cut by 5 bases and J by 1 base, with 14 bases left in between. The CDR3 extends over 14 amino acids.

J is TRBJ1-4 and V is TRBV29-1, with D perhaps matching TRBD1 (6 bases). Germline V gene lookup returns CDR1 SQVTM and CDR2 ANQGSEA. Trimming took off 7 bases at V and 10 bases at J, with 19 bases between the two ends. This CDR3 has 13 amino acids. The CDR3 bases are TGCAGCGCATGGCGGGGGCGCGGGGTAAAACTGTTTTTT. Translating it yields CSAWRGRGVKLFF.

The V and J genes are TRBV11-2 and TRBJ1-4, with unresolved D. Germline CDR1 and CDR2: SGHAT and FQNNGV. Trimming took off 4 bases at V and 0 bases at J, with 9 bases between the two ends. The CDR3 totals 15 residues. The CDR3 spells CASSSWGSTNEKLFF. The DNA for the CDR3 is TGTGCCAGCAGCTCATGGGGATCAACTAATGAAAAACTGTTTTTT.

This clonotype has only a few counts. The genes are TRBV7-9 and TRBJ2-7, with a weak D call TRBD1 (5 bases). The V gene lost 1 base and the J gene lost 0 bases, with 7 bases spanning the gap. CDR3 length: 14 amino acids. Germline-derived CDR1 and CDR2 are SEHNR and FQNEAQ (reference sequence). The DNA of the CDR3 is TGTGCCAGCAGCTTAGACCAGGGCTCCTACGAGCAGTACTTC. Encoded protein: CASSLDQGSYEQYF. The full variable domain, its missing parts supplied by reference TRBV7-9 and TRBJ2-7, is DTGVSQNPRHKITKRGQNVTFRCDPISEHNRLYWYRQTLGQGPEFLTYFQNEAQLEKSRLLSDRFSAERPKGSFSTLEIQRTEQGDSAMYLCASSLDQGSYEQYFGPGTRLTVT.

This clonotype was detected a few times. V and J are TRBV7-2 and TRBJ1-6, with D maybe TRBD1 (6 bases). The CDR3 has 15 residues. Trimming stripped 2 bases from V and 7 bases from J, with 12 bases between. Germline V gene data show CDR1 as SGHTA and CDR2 as FQGNSA. CDR3 DNA sequence: TGTGCCAGCAGCTTACGTCAGGGGACGAATTCACCCCTCCACTTT. Amino acid sequence: CASSLRQGTNSPLHF.

In its sample, this clonotype was seen once. The DNA of the CDR3 is TGTGCCAGCAGCTTAGGGGCAGGGGGCGCTGTGCAGTACTTC. Protein sequence: CASSLGAGGAVQYF. This rearrangement joins TRBV7-2 to TRBJ2-7, with TRBD1 matching 8 bases. Germline trimming cut 1 base from V and 9 bases from J; bases unmatched to any gene: 8. CDR1 is SGHTA, CDR2 FQGNSA, per germline. The CDR3 contains 14 residues. Together with reference TRBV7-2 and TRBJ2-7, the CDR3 gives the full variable domain: GAGVSQSPSNKVTEKGKDVELRCDPISGHTALYWYRQSLGQGLEFLIYFQGNSAPDKSGLPSDRFSAERTGGSVSTLTIQRTQQEDSAVYLCASSLGAGGAVQYFGPGTRLTVT.

This clonotype was observed a few times. The rearrangement uses TRBV5-5 and TRBJ2-4, with a tentative D call TRBD1 (5 bases). V lost 4 bases and J lost 7, with 12 bases in between. This CDR3 has 13 amino acids. CDR1 is SGHKS, CDR2 YYEKEE, per germline (reference sequence). CDR3 sequence reads: CASSPLGQNIQYF. The CDR3 coding sequence is TGTGCCAGCAGCCCCTTGGGGCAGAACATTCAGTACTTC.

This clonotype has more than one count but fewer than ten. The V and J genes are TRBV30 and TRBJ2-3; D may be TRBD1 or TRBD2 (5 bases each). Trimming cost V 2 bases and J 6 bases, with 15 bases left between them. Germline-derived CDR1 and CDR2 are GTSNPN and SVGIG (reference sequence). CDR3 length: 14 residues. CDR3 DNA: TGTGCCTGGAGTTCTCTGAGTTGGGGGGATACGCAGTATTTT. Translation: CAWSSLSWGDTQYF.

This clonotype was recorded a few times. The chain joins TRBV18 to TRBJ2-4; 7 bases are a match to TRBD1. Germline V gene sequence: CDR1 KGHSH, CDR2 LQKENI. This CDR3 has 14 amino acids. V shed 6 bases, J shed 5 bases, and the junction held 7 bases outside the gene matches. The CDR3 loop is CASSGWDSENIQYF. The CDR3 bases are TGTGCCAGCTCCGGGTGGGACAGTGAAAACATTCAGTACTTC.

This clonotype showed up many times. The rearrangement joins TRBV4-3 to TRBJ2-5, with 9 bases that match TRBD2. Trimming took 5 bases from V and 6 from J; bases not matched to a gene: 13. CDR3 length equals 16 residues. Germline values: CDR1 LGHNA, CDR2 YSLEER. The CDR3 loop is CASSDVSGGNRQTQYF. Here the CDR3 DNA reads TGCGCCAGCAGCGACGTAAGCGGGGGGAACCGGCAGACCCAGTACTTC.

In its sample, this clonotype was seen many times. V is TRBV5-1 and J is TRBJ2-5; 9 positions agree with TRBD2. The CDR3 is 17 amino acids. After removal of 5 bases from V and 1 base from J, the junction contained 12 bases not matched to a gene. CDR1 and CDR2 from the germline V gene are SGHRS and YFSETQ. For the CDR3, the DNA is TGCGCCAGCAGGCGTGCCGGGACTAGCCGCCTCCAAGAGACCCAGTACTTC. It translates to CASRRAGTSRLQETQYF.

This clonotype was observed a few times. The chain uses TRBV9 and TRBJ1-1; 9 bases are a match to TRBD1. The ends lost 3 bases at V and 5 bases at J; junction bases unmatched: 8. CDR1 and CDR2 from the germline V gene are SGDLS and YYNGEE. CDR3 size: 15 residues. For the CDR3, the DNA is TGTGCCAGCAGCGACCCCGGGACAGGGATGACTGAAGCTTTCTTT. Protein: CASSDPGTGMTEAFF.

This clonotype came up many times. The rearrangement uses TRBV5-5 and TRBJ2-1; unclear D gene. This CDR3 is built from 13 residues. The germline gives CDR1 SGHKS, CDR2 YYEKEE (reference sequence). The V and J ends lost 2 bases and 4 bases respectively, with 7 bases between them. In DNA, the CDR3 is TGTGCCAGCAGCTTTGCCGGTTACAATGAGCAGTTCTTC. Protein product: CASSFAGYNEQFF.

This sequence joins TRBV7-9 and TRBJ2-7; D might be TRBD1 (5 bases). Germline V gene sequence: CDR1 SEHNR, CDR2 FQNEAQ (reference sequence). The ends were cut back, 4 bases at V and 6 bases at J, with 16 bases in the middle. This CDR3 contains 14 residues. Here the CDR3 DNA reads TGTGCCAGCAGCTCCAGGCAGGGCTCGGGCGAGCAGTACTTC. This translates into CASSSRQGSGEQYF.

This chain uses TRBV20-1 with TRBJ1-4; D is uncertain. CDR3 length: 15 amino acids. The V gene lost 5 bases and the J gene lost 0 bases, with 13 bases spanning the gap. Germline values: CDR1 DFQATT, CDR2 SNEGSKA (reference sequence). The CDR3: CSAFRNPATNEKLFF. The CDR3, as DNA: TGCAGTGCTTTCAGGAACCCGGCAACTAATGAAAAACTGTTTTTT.

This clonotype showed up just a few times. V gene TRBV20-1 combines with J gene TRBJ2-6, with 8 bases that match TRBD2. V was clipped by 3 bases and J by 2 bases; unmatched bases: 3. This CDR3 region has 15 residues. Germline loops: CDR1 DFQATT, CDR2 SNEGSKA (reference sequence). The DNA of the CDR3 is TGCAGTGCTAGGGAGCGGGGGACTGGGGCCAACGTCCTGACTTTC. Amino acids: CSARERGTGANVLTF.

The rearrangement uses TRBV15 and TRBJ2-5; either TRBD1 or TRBD2 may fit D (6 bases each). Trimming stripped 5 bases from V and 4 bases from J, with 20 bases between. The CDR3 runs to 16 residues. Germline lookup yields CDR1 LNHNV and CDR2 YYDKDF (reference sequence). CDR3 in DNA: TGTGCCACCAGCGACCGGGACACCGGGGGCAGAGAGACCCAGTACTTC. Translating gives CATSDRDTGGRETQYF.

This chain joins TRBV5-1 and TRBJ2-7; 9 bases are a match to TRBD2. The germline V gene encodes CDR1 SGHRS and CDR2 YFSETQ. J was trimmed by 3 bases and V by 1 base; bases with no gene match: 5. CDR3 length equals 15 residues. The CDR3 DNA reads as TGCGCCAGCAGCTTGAAGCGGGGGGCCCTCTACGAGCAGTACTTC. Residues: CASSLKRGALYEQYF.